The clone carrying this T cell receptor beta chain was seen a single time. The data stem from a study of blood T cell repertoires in COVID-19. At the level of the study: T cells, B-cell-depleted T cells, or PBMCs provided the cDNA or gDNA that served as material.

Authors' data handling: Estimation of nucleated cell counts relied on the amplification of reference gene primers. Clones were read by immunoSEQ multiplex PCR, and TCRdb kept only the in-frame ones, dropping some. The D gene and trimming were derived from the DNA, and the V and J assignments and clone size from that table. Here the sample spans around 340,000 clones, approximately 83% being singletons. Germline values: CDR1 SGHTA, CDR2 FQGNSA. The V and J ends lost 5 bases and 9 bases respectively, with 12 bases between them. The CDR3 spans 12 residues. Participants' own reports of clinical history determined their cohort assignment.

The sequence was obtained from a woman between 35 and 50 years old with acute COVID-19. Source material: PBMCs or T cells enriched from blood (not recorded which). The chain combines TRBV7-2 with TRBJ2-3, with TRBD2 as a possible D gene (6 bases). The CDR3 DNA is TGTGCCAGCAGCCCCCGACTAGGCACGCAGTATTTT. It yields the protein CASSPRLGTQYF.